These 11 T cell receptor beta chains originate from one sample sequenced in a study of T cells in localized non-small cell lung cancer. Data came from immunoSEQ multiplex PCR; TCRdb stores just in-frame clones and leaves some out. This table holds 50,000 or so clones, around 83% found once. The sample was peripheral blood, taken before any cancer treatment. The receptors shown here come from an older female donor with stage II squamous cell lung carcinoma.

This clone has only one observation. The chain employs TRBV18 and TRBJ1-1; D is undetermined. Germline V CDR1 and CDR2: KGHSH, LQKENI. V was shortened by 2 bases and J by 4 bases, with 14 bases between the two germline ends. This CDR3 has 15 residues. The CDR3 region is CASSPEVIGITEAFF. CDR3 coding DNA: TGTGCCAGCTCACCAGAAGTCATAGGGATCACTGAAGCTTTCTTT.

This chain joins TRBV7-9 and TRBJ2-4; D ambiguous. The CDR3 contains 12 residues. The germline CDR1 and CDR2 sequences are SEHNR and FQNEAQ (reference sequence). Trimming pared 3 bases from V and 12 bases from J, leaving 12 bases between. The CDR3 DNA reads as TGTGCCAGCAGCTTTGACTTTACCGATCAGTACTTC. It is translated as CASSFDFTDQYF. Combining the CDR3 with reference TRBV7-9 and TRBJ2-4 gives the whole variable domain DTGVSQNPRHKITKRGQNVTFRCDPISEHNRLYWYRQTLGQGPEFLTYFQNEAQLEKSRLLSDRFSAERPKGSFSTLEIQRTEQGDSAMYLCASSFDFTDQYFGAGTRLSVL.

The J gene is TRBJ2-3, the V gene TRBV5-1; 7 bases are shared with TRBD2. The CDR3 sequence is 16 residues long. J gave up 0 bases and V 0 bases, and 4 bases lay outside the gene matches. From germline, CDR1 is SGHRS and CDR2 YFSETQ. The CDR3 sequence: CASSLDASGSTDTQYF. CDR3 in DNA: TGCGCCAGCAGCTTGGATGCTAGCGGAAGCACAGATACGCAGTATTTT.

V and J are TRBV7-6 and TRBJ2-1; D is perhaps TRBD2 (7 bases). Trimming stripped 1 base from V and 5 bases from J, with 12 bases between. Germline V gene data show CDR1 as SGHVS and CDR2 as FNYEAQ. CDR3 length equals 15 residues. CDR3 residues: CASSLGTGRDNEQFF. The CDR3 nucleotides read TGTGCCAGCAGCTTAGGTACAGGGAGGGACAATGAGCAGTTCTTC. The whole variable domain, remainder taken from reference TRBV7-6 and TRBJ2-1, is GAGVSQSPRYKVTKRGQDVALRCDPISGHVSLYWYRQALGQGPEFLTYFNYEAQQDKSGLPNDRFSAERPEGSISTLTIQRTEQRDSAMYRCASSLGTGRDNEQFFGPGTRLTVL.

The J gene is TRBJ2-5, the V gene TRBV7-2; the match to TRBD2 covers 8 bases. The germline CDR1 and CDR2 sequences are SGHTA and FQGNSA. V shed 3 bases and J 5 bases; nucleotides not matched to a gene: 5. CDR3 length: 14 amino acids. For the CDR3, the DNA is TGTGCCAGCAGCTTCCAGCGGGGGAGGGAGACCCAGTACTTC. Translation gives CASSFQRGRETQYF.

The chain recombines TRBV12-5 with TRBJ1-1, with D perhaps TRBD1 (5 bases). Germline lookup yields CDR1 LGHNT and CDR2 FRNRAP. This CDR3 is 15 amino acids long. Trimming left V 5 bases short and J 4 bases short, with 17 bases between. DNA of the CDR3: TGTGCTAGTGGTCCACCCCGACCCGGGGGCACTGAAGCTTTCTTT. Translating it yields CASGPPRPGGTEAFF.

V is TRBV6-5 and J is TRBJ1-6; D not resolved. V was pared by 8 bases and J by 0 bases, with 5 bases between. Germline V gene lookup returns CDR1 MNHEY and CDR2 SVGAGI. This CDR3 comprises 13 residues. CDR3 sequence reads: CASVFSYNSPLHF. The CDR3 nucleotides are TGTGCCAGCGTCTTCTCCTATAATTCACCCCTCCACTTT.

In its sample, this clone was seen a few times. The chain combines TRBV7-9 with TRBJ1-5, with TRBD1 matching over 8 bases. The V and J ends lost 5 bases and 0 bases, in that order; junction bases with no gene match: 6. The germline CDR1 and CDR2 sequences are SEHNR and FQNEAQ (reference sequence). The CDR3 runs 16 residues. The CDR3 here is CASSGTTGDSNQPQHF. The CDR3 DNA follows: TGTGCCAGCAGCGGGACGACAGGGGATAGCAATCAGCCCCAGCATTTT.

CDR3 region: CASSPLAGGSNEQFF. The CDR3 nucleotides are TGTGCCAGCAGCCCACTAGCGGGGGGATCGAATGAGCAGTTCTTC. The V call is TRBV5-5, the J call TRBJ2-1; TRBD2 aligns across 12 bases. CDR3 length: 15 residues. The germline CDR1 and CDR2 sequences are SGHKS and YYEKEE (reference sequence). After removal of 4 bases from V and 7 bases from J, the junction contained 6 bases not matched to a gene.

The chain has TRBV7-2 and TRBJ1-2; the match to TRBD1 covers 7 bases. V dropped 5 bases and J dropped 4; count of bases not matched to a gene: 7. The CDR3 contains 14 residues. Germline V gene sequence: CDR1 SGHTA, CDR2 FQGNSA. This CDR3 is CASSTSTGTYGYTF. As DNA, the CDR3 is TGTGCCAGCAGCACTTCGACAGGGACCTATGGCTACACCTTC. Variable domain in full (rest from reference TRBV7-2 and TRBJ1-2): GAGVSQSPSNKVTEKGKDVELRCDPISGHTALYWYRQSLGQGLEFLIYFQGNSAPDKSGLPSDRFSAERTGGSVSTLTIQRTQQEDSAVYLCASSTSTGTYGYTFGSGTRLTVV.

V is TRBV10-3 and J is TRBJ1-3; D is undetermined. With 2 bases removed from V and 6 bases from J, the gap between germline ends came to 2 bases. The length of the CDR3 is 11 residues. The V gene's germline CDR1 is ENHRY and CDR2 SYGVKD. For the CDR3, the DNA is TGTGCCATCAGTGAGAAAAACACCATATATTTT. This gives the protein CAISEKNTIYF.